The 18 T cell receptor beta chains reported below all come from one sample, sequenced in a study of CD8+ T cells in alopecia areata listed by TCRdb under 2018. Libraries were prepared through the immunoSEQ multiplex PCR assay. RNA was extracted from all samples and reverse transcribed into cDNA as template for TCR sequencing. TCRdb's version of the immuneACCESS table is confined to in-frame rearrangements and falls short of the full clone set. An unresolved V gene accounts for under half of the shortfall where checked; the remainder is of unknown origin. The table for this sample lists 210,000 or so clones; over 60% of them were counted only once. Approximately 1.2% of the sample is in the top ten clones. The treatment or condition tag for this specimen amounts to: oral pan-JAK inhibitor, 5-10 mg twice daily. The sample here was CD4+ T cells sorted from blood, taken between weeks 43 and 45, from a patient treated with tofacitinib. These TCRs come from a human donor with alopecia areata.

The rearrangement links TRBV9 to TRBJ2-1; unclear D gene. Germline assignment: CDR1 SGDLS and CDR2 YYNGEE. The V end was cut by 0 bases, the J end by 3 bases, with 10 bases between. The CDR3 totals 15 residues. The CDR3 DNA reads TGTGCCAGCAGCGTAGATTTAAGGATCTACAATGAGCAGTTCTTC. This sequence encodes CASSVDLRIYNEQFF. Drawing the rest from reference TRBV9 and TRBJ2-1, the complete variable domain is DSGVTQTPKHLITATGQRVTLRCSPRSGDLSVYWYQQSLDQGLQFLIQYYNGEERAKGNILERFSAQQFPDLHSELNLSSLELGDSALYFCASSVDLRIYNEQFFGPGTRLTVL.

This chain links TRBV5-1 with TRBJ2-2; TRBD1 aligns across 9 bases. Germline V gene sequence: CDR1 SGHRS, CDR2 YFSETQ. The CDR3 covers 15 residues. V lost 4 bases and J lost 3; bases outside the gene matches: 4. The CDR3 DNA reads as TGCGCCAGCAGCGACAGGGGGGCGGACACCGGGGAGCTGTTTTTT. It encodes CASSDRGADTGELFF.

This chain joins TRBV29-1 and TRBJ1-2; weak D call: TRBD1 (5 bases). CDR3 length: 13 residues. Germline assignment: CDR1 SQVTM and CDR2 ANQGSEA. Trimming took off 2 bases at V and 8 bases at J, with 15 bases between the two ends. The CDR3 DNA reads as TGCAGCGTTGAATCTTCAGGGAGGGGAGGCTACACCTTC. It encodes CSVESSGRGGYTF.

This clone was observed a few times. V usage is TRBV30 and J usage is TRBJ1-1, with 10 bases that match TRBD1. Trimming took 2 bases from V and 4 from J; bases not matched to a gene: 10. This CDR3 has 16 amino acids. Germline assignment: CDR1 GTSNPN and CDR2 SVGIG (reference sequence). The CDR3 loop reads CAWSSGTGEGTTEAFF. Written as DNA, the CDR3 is TGTGCCTGGAGTTCCGGGACAGGGGAGGGAACCACTGAAGCTTTCTTT.

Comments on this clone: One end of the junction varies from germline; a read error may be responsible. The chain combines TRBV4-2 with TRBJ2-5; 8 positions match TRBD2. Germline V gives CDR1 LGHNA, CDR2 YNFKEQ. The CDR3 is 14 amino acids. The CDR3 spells CASRQSGGEKTQYF. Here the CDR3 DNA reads TGTGCCAGCCGCCAGAGCGGGGGAGAAAAGACCCAGTACTTC.

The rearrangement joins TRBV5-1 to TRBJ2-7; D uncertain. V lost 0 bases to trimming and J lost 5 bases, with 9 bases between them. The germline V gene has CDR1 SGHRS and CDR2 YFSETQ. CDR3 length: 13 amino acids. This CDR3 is CASSLAVSDEQYF. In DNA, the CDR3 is TGCGCCAGCAGCTTGGCCGTAAGCGACGAGCAGTACTTC.

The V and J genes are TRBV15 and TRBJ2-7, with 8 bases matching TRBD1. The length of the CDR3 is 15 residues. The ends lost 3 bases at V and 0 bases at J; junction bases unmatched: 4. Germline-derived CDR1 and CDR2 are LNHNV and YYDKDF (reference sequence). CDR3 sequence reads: CATSRDGTGSYEQYF. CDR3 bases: TGTGCCACCAGCAGGGACGGGACAGGCTCCTACGAGCAGTACTTC.

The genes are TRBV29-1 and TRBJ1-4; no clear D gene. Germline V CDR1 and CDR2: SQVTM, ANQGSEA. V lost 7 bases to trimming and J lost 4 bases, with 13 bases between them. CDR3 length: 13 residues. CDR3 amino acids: CSARRFDNEKLFF. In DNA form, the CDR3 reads TGCAGCGCCAGGAGATTCGATAATGAAAAACTGTTTTTT.

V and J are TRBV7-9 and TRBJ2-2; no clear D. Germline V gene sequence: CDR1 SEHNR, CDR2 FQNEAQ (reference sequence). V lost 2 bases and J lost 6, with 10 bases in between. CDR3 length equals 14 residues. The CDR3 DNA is TGTGCCAGCAGCTTATCTGGAGCCGCCGGGGAGCTGTTTTTT. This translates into CASSLSGAAGELFF.

The CDR3 sequence is CSAEDGLALHF. CDR3 nucleotide sequence: TGCAGCGCGGAGGACGGGCTGGCCCTCCACTTT. The chain employs TRBV29-1 and TRBJ1-6; unclear D gene. This CDR3 region has 11 residues. Deletions cut 7 bases from V and 14 bases from J, with 15 bases between. From germline, CDR1 is SQVTM and CDR2 ANQGSEA.

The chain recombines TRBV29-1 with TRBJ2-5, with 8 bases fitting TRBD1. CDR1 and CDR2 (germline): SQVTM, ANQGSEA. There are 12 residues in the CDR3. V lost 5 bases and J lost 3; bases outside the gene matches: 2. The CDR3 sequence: CSVWDRKETQYF. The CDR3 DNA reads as TGCAGCGTTTGGGACAGGAAAGAGACCCAGTACTTC.

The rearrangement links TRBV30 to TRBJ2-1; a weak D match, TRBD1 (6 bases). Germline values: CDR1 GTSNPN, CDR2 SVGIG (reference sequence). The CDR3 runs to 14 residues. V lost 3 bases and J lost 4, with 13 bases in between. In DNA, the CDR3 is TGTGCCTGGAGACGGACAGATGGTTACAATGAGCAGTTCTTC. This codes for CAWRRTDGYNEQFF.

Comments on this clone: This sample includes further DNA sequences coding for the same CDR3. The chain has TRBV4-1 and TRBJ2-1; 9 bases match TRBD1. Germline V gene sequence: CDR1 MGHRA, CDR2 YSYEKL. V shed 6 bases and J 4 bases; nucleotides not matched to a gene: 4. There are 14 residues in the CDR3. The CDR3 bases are TGCGCCAGCAGTTTAGGACAGGGGTACAATGAGCAGTTCTTC. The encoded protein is CASSLGQGYNEQFF.

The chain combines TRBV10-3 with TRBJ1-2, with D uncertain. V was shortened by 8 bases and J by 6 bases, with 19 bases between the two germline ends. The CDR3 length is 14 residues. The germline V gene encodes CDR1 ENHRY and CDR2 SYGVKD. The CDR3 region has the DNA TGTGCCATCGGCGGGTCATCGGGTTCGCATGGCTACACCTTC. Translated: CAIGGSSGSHGYTF.

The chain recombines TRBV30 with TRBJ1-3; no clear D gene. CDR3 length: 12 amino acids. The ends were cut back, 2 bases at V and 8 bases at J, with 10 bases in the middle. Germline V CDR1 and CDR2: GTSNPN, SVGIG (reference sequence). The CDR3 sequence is CAWSSLSYTIYF. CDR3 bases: TGTGCCTGGAGTTCTTTATCCTACACCATATATTTT.

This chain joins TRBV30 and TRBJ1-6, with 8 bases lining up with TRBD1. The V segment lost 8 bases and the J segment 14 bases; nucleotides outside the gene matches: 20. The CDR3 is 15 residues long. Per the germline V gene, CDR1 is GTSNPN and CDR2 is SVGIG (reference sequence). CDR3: CAHQNILTGGRTLHF. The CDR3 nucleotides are TGTGCCCACCAAAATATACTAACAGGGGGTAGAACCCTCCACTTT.

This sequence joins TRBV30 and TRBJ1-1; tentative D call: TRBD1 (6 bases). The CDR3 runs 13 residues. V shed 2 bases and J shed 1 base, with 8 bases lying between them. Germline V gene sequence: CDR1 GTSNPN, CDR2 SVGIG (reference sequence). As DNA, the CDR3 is TGTGCCTGGAGTCCACAGGGGAACACTGAAGCTTTCTTT. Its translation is CAWSPQGNTEAFF.

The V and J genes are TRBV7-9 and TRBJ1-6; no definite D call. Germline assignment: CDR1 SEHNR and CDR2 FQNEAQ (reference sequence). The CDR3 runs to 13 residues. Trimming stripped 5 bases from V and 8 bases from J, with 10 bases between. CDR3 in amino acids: CASSLKADSPLHF. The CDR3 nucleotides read TGTGCCAGCAGCCTGAAGGCGGATTCACCCCTCCACTTT.